This T cell receptor beta chain was identified during a study of cytomegalovirus exposure and HLA in healthy donors. Study-wide results and limits: In vitro experiments confirmed that three CMV-associated chains were specific for CMV antigens.

Turning to this clone: Its antigen is still unknown. One junction end does not reproduce the germline sequence, and a read error may be involved.

The CDR3 has 14 amino acids. The germline V gene has CDR1 SEHNR and CDR2 FQNEAQ (reference sequence). Primers included in the PCR were 60 Vbeta and 13 Jbeta primers. Clones were sequenced by immunoSEQ multiplex PCR, and TCRdb holds only the in-frame ones, with some missing. The sample includes 85,000 to 100,000 clones, 78% of them seen just once. The sequenced material came from PBMCs. The clonotype comes from a woman aged 40 to 50 in good health and CMV-seropositive. The rearrangement links TRBV7-9 to TRBJ1-5; D gene uncertain. The CDR3 reads CSSSLAGHNQPQHF. In DNA form, the CDR3 reads TGTTCCAGCAGCTTAGCCGGTCACAATCAGCCCCAGCATTTT.